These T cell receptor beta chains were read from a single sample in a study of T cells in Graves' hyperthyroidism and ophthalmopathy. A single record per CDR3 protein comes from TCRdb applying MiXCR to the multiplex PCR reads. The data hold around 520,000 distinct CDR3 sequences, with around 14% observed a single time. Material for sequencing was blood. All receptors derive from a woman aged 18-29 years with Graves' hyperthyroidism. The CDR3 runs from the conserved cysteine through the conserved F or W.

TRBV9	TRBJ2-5	CASSVEGGETQYF
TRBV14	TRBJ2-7	CASSQSGSGRRYEQYF
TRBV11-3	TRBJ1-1	CASTYYGENTEAFF
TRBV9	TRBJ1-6	CASSAGPASNSPLHF
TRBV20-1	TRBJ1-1	CSGRVSVGTEAFF
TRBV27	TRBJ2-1	CASRTTSGWDEQFF
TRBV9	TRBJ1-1	CASSVSLLQGAPPNTEAFF
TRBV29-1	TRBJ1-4	CSVEDLEKLFF
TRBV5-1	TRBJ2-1	CASSQRGPQNEQFF
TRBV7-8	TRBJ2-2	CASSGLGSAAGSGELFF
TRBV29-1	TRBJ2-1	CSVEGQGDNEQFF
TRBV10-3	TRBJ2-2	CAISEQQGVGGELFF
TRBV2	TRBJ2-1	CASSGSLAGARDEQFF
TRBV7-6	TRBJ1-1	CASSSRQGENTEAFF
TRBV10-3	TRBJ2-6	CAISESRYGANVLTF
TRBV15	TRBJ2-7	CATSRTGLSGSSYEQYF
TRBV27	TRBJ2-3	CASSFSLAGRIDTQYF
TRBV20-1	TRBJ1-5	CSASIGEFSNQPQHF
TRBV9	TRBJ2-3	CASGYDTQYF
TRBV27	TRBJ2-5	CASRSYGETQYF
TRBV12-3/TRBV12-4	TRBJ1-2	CASSFGPGTGVGYTF
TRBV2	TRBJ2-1	CASSQFGGRALNEQFF
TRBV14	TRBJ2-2	CASSQAAWESTGELFF
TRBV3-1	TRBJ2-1	CASSQGTLYNEQFF
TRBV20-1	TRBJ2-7	CSARADDEQYF
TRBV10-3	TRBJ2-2	CAISESLGTGELFF
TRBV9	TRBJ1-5	CASSVDAYSNQPQHF
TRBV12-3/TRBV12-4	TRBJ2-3	CASRQGSADTQYF
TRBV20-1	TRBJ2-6	CSARGTPGLGANVLTF
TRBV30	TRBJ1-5	CAWSGQDNQPQHF
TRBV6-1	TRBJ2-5	CASSTSAGDLQETQYF
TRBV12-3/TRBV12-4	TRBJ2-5	CASSLGDRDIETQYF
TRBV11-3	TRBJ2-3	CASSPLADVDTQYF
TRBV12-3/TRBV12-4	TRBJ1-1	CASSLWVGHSRGTEAFF
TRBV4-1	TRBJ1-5	CASSQEGTGVNQPQHF
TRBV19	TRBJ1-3	CASSNRGRRGLSGNTIYF
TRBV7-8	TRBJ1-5	CASSLGDGNQPQHF
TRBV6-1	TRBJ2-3	CASSEGPGGGPTDTQYF
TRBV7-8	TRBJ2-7	CASSLEGRAYYEQYF
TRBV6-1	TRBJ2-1	CATQAGAPSYNEQFF
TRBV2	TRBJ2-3	CATTGLAGGRSTDTQYF
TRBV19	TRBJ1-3	CASMDRQRNTIYF
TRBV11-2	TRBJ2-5	CASSLELGLAWEETQYF
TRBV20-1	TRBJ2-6	CSAAVGANVLTF
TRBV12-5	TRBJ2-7	CASGLPRTGPHYEQYF
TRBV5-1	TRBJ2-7	CASSLGGGMGYEQYF
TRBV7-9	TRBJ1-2	CASSLAGGRANYGYTF
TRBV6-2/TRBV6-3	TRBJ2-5	CASRGLLAPFGETQYF
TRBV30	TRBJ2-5	CARSWGSGTQYF
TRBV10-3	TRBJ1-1	CAIRYLGQGFAFF
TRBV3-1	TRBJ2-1	CASSQDFRTRNEQFF
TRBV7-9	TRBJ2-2	CASSSRIRDRVGGELFF
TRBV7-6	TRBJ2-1	CASSTHKGRGHNEQFF
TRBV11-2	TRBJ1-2	CASSFDPKGGGYTF
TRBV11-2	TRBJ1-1	CASSALRMGRNTEAFF
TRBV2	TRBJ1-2	CASSVGQVGYGYTF
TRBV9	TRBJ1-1	CASSVEGIGRVTEAFF
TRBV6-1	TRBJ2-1	CASGSYNEQFF
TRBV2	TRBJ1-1	CASSEAAHSGVTEAFF
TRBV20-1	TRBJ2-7	CSARDDEEGPYEQYF